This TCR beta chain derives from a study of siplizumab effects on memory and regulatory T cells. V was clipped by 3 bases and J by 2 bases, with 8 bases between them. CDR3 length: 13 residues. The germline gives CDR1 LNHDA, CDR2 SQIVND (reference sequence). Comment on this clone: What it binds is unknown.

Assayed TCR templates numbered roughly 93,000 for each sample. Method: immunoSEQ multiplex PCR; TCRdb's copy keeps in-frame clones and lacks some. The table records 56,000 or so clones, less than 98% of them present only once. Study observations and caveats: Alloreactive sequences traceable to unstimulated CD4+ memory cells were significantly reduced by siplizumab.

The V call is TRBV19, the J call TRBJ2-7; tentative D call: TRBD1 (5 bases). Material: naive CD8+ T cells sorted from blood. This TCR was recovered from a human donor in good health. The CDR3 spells CASSMTATYEQYF. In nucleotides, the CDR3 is TGTGCCAGTAGTATGACAGCTACCTACGAGCAGTACTTC.